This is a list of T cell receptor beta chains from one sample in a study of blood T cell repertoires in COVID-19. The repertoire was sequenced with immunoSEQ multiplex PCR; TCRdb's copy has only in-frame clones and lacks some. The sample carries around 65,000 clones, over 75% recorded once. Sequencing used peripheral blood. The receptors stem from a man between 60 and 75 years old with acute or convalescent COVID-19. The CDR3 runs from the conserved cysteine through the conserved F or W. D genes are given only for firm matches. Only some rows state a clone size, as once, few, many or a class for expanded clones.

size,J,V,D,DNA,CDR3
NA,TRBJ2-7,TRBV5-5,NA,TGTGCCAGCAGCTTGGGGCCCCGGACAGGGAGGGGCGAGCAGTACTTC,CASSLGPRTGRGEQYF
NA,TRBJ1-5,TRBV28,TRBD1,TGTGCCAGCAGTTTATGGCAGACAGGGACCCAGCCCCAGCATTTT,CASSLWQTGTQPQHF
NA,TRBJ2-1,TRBV7-8,TRBD2,TGTGCCAGCAGCTTAGTACTAGCGGGGGACAATGAGCAGTTCTTC,CASSLVLAGDNEQFF
few,TRBJ1-1,TRBV29-1,TRBD1,TGCAGCGTCTACAGGGGTACTGAAGCTTTCTTT,CSVYRGTEAFF
NA,TRBJ2-2,TRBV5-6,NA,TGTGCCAGCAGCCCCCGGTACACCGGGGAGCTGTTTTTT,CASSPRYTGELFF
NA,TRBJ2-5,TRBV18,TRBD2,TGTGCCAGCTCACTACCTGCCCCGGGGGGCCAAGAGACCCAGTACTTC,CASSLPAPGGQETQYF
few,TRBJ2-7,TRBV9,TRBD2,TGTGCCAGCAGCCGGCGGGAGGGTGGCCTGAGTTACGAGCAGTACTTC,CASSRREGGLSYEQYF
few,TRBJ1-4,TRBV2,TRBD1,TGTGCCAGCAGTGAGACAGGGGATTTCGGAAAACTGTTTTTT,CASSETGDFGKLFF
NA,TRBJ2-4,TRBV15,TRBD2,TGTGCCACCAGCAGAGATCTAGCGGGAGCCAAAAACATTCAGTACTTC,CATSRDLAGAKNIQYF
NA,TRBJ2-2,TRBV19,NA,TGTGCCAGTAGTGGGGGTCCCAGGGGCGTAGTCACCGGGGAGCTGTTTTTT,CASSGGPRGVVTGELFF
NA,TRBJ2-1,TRBV5-1,TRBD2,TGCGCCAGCAGCTTTTCGTTAGCGGGAGGGCTTGGGCAGTTCTTC,CASSFSLAGGLGQFF
NA,TRBJ1-5,TRBV3-1/TRBV3-2,NA,TGTGCCAGCAGCCAGACGGGGACAATGCAGCATTTT,CASSQTGTMQHF
NA,TRBJ2-2,TRBV7-9,TRBD2,TGTGCCAGCAGCACAGCCGCGGGGGGCACCGGGGAGCTGTTTTTT,CASSTAAGGTGELFF